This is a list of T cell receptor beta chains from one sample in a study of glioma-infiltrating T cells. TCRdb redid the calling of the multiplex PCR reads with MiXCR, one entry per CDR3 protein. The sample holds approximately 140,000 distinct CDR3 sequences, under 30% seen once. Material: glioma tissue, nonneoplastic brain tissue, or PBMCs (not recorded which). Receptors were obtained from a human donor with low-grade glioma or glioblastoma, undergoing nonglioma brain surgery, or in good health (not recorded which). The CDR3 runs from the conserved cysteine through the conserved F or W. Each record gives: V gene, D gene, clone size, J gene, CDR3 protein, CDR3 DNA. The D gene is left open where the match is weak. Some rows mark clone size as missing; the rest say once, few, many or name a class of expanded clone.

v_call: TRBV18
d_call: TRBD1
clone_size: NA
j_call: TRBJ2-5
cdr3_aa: CASSGDRITLVETQYF
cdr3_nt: TGTGCCAGCTCGGGGGACAGAATCACTTTGGTCGAGACCCAGTACTTC

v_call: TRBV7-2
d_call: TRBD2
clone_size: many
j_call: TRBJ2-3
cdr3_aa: CASSSRDYLDTQYF
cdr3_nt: TGTGCCAGCAGCAGCCGGGACTACTTGGATACGCAGTATTTT

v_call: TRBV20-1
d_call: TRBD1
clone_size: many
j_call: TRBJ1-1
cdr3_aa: CSARPGTENTEAFF
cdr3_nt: TGCAGTGCTAGACCAGGGACAGAGAACACTGAAGCTTTCTTT

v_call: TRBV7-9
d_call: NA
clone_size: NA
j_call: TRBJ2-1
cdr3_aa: CASSSVHRVPYNEQFF
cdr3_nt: TGTGCCAGCAGCTCAGTCCACAGGGTACCCTACAATGAGCAGTTCTTC

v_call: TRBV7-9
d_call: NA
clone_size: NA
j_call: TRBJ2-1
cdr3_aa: CASIASQGGSYNEQFF
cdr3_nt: TGTGCCAGCATCGCCTCCCAAGGTGGGAGCTACAATGAGCAGTTCTTC

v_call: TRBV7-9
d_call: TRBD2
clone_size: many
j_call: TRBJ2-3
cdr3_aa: CASSFPVAGGPVDTQYF
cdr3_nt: TGTGCCAGCAGCTTCCCGGTAGCGGGGGGGCCGGTAGATACGCAGTATTTT

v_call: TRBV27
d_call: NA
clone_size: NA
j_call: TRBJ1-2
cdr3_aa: CASSSRGHTNYGYTF
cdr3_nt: TGTGCCAGCAGTTCACGGGGCCATACTAACTATGGCTACACCTTC

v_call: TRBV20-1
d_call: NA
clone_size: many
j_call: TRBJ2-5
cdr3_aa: CSATGGTTLEETQYF
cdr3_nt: TGCAGTGCCACGGGCGGGACCACCTTAGAAGAGACCCAGTACTTC

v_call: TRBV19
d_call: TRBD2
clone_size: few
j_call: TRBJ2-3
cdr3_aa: CATRAGANTDTQYF
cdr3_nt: TGTGCCACTAGAGCGGGGGCCAACACAGATACGCAGTATTTT

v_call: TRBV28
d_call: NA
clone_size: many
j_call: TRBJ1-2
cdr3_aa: CASSLSPDNYGYTF
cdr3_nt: TGTGCCAGCAGTTTAAGCCCGGATAACTATGGCTACACCTTC

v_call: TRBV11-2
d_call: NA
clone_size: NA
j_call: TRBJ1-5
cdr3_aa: CASSLVGGAGDQPQHF
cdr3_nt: TGTGCCAGCAGCTTAGTAGGAGGCGCCGGAGATCAGCCCCAGCATTTT

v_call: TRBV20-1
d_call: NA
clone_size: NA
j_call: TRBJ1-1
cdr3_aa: CSARKVGQNTEAFF
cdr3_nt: TGCAGTGCTAGAAAAGTAGGACAGAACACTGAAGCTTTCTTT

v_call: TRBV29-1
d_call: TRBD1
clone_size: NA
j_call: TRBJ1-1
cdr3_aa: CSVADRGHTEAFF
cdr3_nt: TGCAGCGTGGCGGACAGGGGACACACTGAAGCTTTCTTT

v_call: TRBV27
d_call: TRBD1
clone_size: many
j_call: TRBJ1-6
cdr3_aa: CASRRTGEASPLHF
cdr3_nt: TGTGCCAGCAGGCGGACAGGGGAGGCTTCACCCCTCCACTTT

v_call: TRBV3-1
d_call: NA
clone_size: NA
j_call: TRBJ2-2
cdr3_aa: CASSAIPGQNTGELFF
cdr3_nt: TGTGCCAGCAGCGCCATTCCGGGACAAAACACCGGGGAGCTGTTTTTT

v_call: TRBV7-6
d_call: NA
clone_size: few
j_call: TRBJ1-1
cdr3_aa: CASSTRQRRINTEAFF
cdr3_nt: TGTGCCAGCAGCACGCGACAGAGGAGAATCAACACTGAAGCTTTCTTT

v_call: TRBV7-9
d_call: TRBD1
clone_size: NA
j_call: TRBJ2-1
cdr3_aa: CASTLYQGAEEQFF
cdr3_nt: TGTGCCAGCACCCTATACCAGGGGGCGGAAGAGCAGTTCTTC

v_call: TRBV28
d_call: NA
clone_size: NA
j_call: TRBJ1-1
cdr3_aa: CASSLFIKEAFF
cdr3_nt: TGTGCCAGCAGTTTATTTATCAAAGAAGCTTTCTTT

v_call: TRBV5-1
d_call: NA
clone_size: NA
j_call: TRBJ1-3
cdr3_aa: CASTSIGDPGNTIYF
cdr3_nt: TGCGCCAGCACTTCAATAGGGGATCCTGGAAACACCATATATTTT

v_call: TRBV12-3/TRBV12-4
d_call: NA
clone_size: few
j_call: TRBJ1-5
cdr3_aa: CASSLHGNPNQPQHF
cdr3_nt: TGTGCCAGCAGTTTACACGGTAACCCAAATCAGCCCCAGCATTTT

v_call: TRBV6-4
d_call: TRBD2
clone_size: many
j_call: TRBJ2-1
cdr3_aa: CASRKLAGAEIYNEQFF
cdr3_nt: TGTGCCAGCAGGAAGCTAGCGGGGGCCGAAATCTACAATGAGCAGTTCTTC

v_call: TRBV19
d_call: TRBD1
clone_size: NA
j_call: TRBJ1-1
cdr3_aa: CASSIPQGAGGTEAFF
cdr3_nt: TGTGCCAGTAGTATTCCACAGGGGGCCGGTGGCACTGAAGCTTTCTTT

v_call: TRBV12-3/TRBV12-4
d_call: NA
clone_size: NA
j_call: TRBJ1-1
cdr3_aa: CASSYVVRDTLPAFF
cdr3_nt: TGTGCCAGCAGTTATGTTGTTCGAGACACACTCCCGGCTTTCTTT

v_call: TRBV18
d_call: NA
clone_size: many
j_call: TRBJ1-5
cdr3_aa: CASSRQDNQPQHF
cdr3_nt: TGTGCCAGCTCAAGGCAGGACAATCAGCCCCAGCATTTT

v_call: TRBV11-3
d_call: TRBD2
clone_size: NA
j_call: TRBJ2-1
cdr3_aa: CASSSGRTSLDEQFF
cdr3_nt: TGTGCCAGCAGCTCGGGGCGGACTAGCCTCGATGAGCAGTTCTTC

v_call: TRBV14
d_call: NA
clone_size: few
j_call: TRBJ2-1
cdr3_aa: CASSRLGSYNEQFF
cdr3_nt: TGTGCCAGCAGTCGGCTGGGCTCCTACAATGAGCAGTTCTTC

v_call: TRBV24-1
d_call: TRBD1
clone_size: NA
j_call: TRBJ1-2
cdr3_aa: CATSETGKETSGYTF
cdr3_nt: TGTGCCACCAGTGAGACAGGGAAGGAGACGAGTGGCTACACCTTC

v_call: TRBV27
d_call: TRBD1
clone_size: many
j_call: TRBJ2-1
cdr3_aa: CASSGGQGVNNEQFF
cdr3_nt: TGTGCCAGCAGTGGCGGACAGGGGGTAAACAATGAGCAGTTCTTC

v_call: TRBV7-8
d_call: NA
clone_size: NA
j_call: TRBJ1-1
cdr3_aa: CASSLYGDEAFF
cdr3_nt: TGTGCCAGCAGCTTGTATGGGGATGAAGCTTTCTTT

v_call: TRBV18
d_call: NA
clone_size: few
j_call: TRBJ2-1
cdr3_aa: CASSPIQGWGYNEQFF
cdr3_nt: TGTGCCAGCTCACCTATCCAGGGTTGGGGCTACAATGAGCAGTTCTTC

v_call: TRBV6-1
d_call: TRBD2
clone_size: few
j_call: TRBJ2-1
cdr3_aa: CASRLRTSGGTPITYNEQFF
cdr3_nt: TGTGCCAGCAGACTCCGGACTAGCGGGGGGACCCCAATAACATACAATGAGCAGTTCTTC

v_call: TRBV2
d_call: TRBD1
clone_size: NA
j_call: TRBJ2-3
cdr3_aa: CASSARDRGTDTQYF
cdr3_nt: TGTGCCAGCAGTGCCCGGGACAGGGGAACAGATACGCAGTATTTT

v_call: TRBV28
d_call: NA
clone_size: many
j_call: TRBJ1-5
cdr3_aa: CASSLWTGYQPQHF
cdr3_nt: TGTGCCAGCAGTTTATGGACAGGTTATCAGCCCCAGCATTTT

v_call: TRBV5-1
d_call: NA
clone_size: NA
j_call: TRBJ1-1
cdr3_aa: CASRWDDLREAFF
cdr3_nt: TGCGCCAGCAGGTGGGACGATTTGAGAGAAGCTTTCTTT

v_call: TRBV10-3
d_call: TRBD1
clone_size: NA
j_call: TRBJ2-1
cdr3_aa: CVIRTRDSSYNEQFF
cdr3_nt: TGTGTCATCAGGACCCGGGACAGCTCCTACAATGAGCAGTTCTTC

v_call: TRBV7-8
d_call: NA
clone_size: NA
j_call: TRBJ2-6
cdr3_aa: CASSWGTGANVLTF
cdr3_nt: TGTGCCAGCAGCTGGGGAACTGGGGCCAACGTCCTGACTTTC

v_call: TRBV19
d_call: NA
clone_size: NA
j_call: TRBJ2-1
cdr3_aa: CASRPTDRPQAFF
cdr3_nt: TGTGCCAGTAGACCAACCGACAGGCCCCAAGCGTTCTTC

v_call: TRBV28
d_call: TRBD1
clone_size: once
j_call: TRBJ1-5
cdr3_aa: CAGSLLGQGSNQPQHF
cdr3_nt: TGTGCCGGCAGTTTACTGGGACAGGGGAGCAATCAGCCCCAGCATTTT

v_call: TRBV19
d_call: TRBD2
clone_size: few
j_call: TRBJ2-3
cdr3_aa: CASSNRLAFTDTQYF
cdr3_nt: TGTGCCAGTAGTAACCGACTAGCATTCACAGATACGCAGTATTTT

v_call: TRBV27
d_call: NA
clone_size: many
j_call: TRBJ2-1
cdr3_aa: CASSLNLNEQFF
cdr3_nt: TGTGCCAGCAGCCTAAACCTCAATGAGCAGTTCTTC

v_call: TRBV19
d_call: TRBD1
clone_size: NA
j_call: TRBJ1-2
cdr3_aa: CASLRDSYNGYTF
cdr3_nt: TGTGCCAGTTTACGGGACAGTTACAATGGCTACACCTTC

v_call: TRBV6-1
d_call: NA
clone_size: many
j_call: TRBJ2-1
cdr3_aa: CASLAPGNEQFF
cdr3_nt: TGTGCCAGTCTGGCTCCGGGCAATGAGCAGTTCTTC

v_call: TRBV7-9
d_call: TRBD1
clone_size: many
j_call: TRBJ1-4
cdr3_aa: CASSTRTGVVEKLFF
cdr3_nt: TGTGCCAGCAGCACCCGGACAGGGGTCGTTGAAAAACTGTTTTTT

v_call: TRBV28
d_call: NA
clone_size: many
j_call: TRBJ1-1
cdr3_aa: CASSEGMNTEAFF
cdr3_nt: TGTGCCAGCAGCGAGGGGATGAACACTGAAGCTTTCTTT